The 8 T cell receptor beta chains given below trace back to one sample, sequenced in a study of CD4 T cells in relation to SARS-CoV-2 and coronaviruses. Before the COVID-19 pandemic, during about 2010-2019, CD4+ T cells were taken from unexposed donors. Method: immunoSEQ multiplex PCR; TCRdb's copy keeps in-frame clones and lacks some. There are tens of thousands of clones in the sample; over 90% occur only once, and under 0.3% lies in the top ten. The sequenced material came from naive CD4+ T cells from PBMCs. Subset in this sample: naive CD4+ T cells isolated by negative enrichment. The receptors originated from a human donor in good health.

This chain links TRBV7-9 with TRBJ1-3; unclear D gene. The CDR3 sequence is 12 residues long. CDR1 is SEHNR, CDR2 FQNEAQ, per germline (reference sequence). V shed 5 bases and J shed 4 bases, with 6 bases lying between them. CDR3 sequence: CASSPQGNTIYF. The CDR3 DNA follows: TGTGCCAGCAGCCCACAGGGAAACACCATATATTTT.

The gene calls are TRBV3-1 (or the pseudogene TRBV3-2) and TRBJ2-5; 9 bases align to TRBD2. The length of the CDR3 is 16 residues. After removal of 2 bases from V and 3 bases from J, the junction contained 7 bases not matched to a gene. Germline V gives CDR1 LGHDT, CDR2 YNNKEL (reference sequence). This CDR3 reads CASSQKTSGPKETQYF. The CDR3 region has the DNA TGTGCCAGCAGCCAAAAGACTAGCGGACCTAAAGAGACCCAGTACTTC.

The CDR3 DNA is TGTGCCAGCAGTTACAAAGGGGGCGCGAGCAATCAGCCCCAGCATTTT. This encodes CASSYKGGASNQPQHF. The rearrangement joins TRBV6-5 to TRBJ1-5; TRBD1 aligns across 7 bases. Germline V CDR1 and CDR2: MNHEY, SVGAGI. Losses at the gene ends were 2 bases for V and 1 base for J; bases not matched to a gene: 5. This CDR3 has 16 amino acids.

The CDR3, as DNA: TGTGCCAGCAGCTCGGACAAGTACGAGCAGTACTTC. Protein sequence: CASSSDKYEQYF. The chain recombines TRBV7-9 with TRBJ2-7; tentative D call: TRBD1 (5 bases). From germline, CDR1 is SEHNR and CDR2 FQNEAQ (reference sequence). The CDR3 sequence is 12 residues long. V lost 4 bases to trimming and J lost 4 bases, with 8 bases between them. Full variable domain (outside the CDR3, taken from reference TRBV7-9 and TRBJ2-7): DTGVSQNPRHKITKRGQNVTFRCDPISEHNRLYWYRQTLGQGPEFLTYFQNEAQLEKSRLLSDRFSAERPKGSFSTLEIQRTEQGDSAMYLCASSSDKYEQYFGPGTRLTVT.

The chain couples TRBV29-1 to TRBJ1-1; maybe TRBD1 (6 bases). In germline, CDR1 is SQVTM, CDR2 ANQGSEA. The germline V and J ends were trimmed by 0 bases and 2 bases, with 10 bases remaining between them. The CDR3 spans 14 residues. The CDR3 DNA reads TGCAGCGTTGAAGAGGGACAACTAAACACTGAAGCTTTCTTT. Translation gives CSVEEGQLNTEAFF.

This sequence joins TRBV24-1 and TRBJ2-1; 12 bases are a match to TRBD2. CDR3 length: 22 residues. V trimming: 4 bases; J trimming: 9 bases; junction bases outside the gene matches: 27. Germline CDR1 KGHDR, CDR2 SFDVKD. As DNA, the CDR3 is TGTGCCACCAGTGACCCCGTGTTGGGGGAGGGATCCCTAGCGGGAGGGAACGGTGAGCAGTTCTTC. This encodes CATSDPVLGEGSLAGGNGEQFF.

The CDR3 region has the DNA TGTGCCAGCAGCTACACTAGCGGGGGCACCAGCTCCTACGAGCAGTACTTC. Its protein product is CASSYTSGGTSSYEQYF. This rearrangement joins TRBV7-2 to TRBJ2-7; 11 bases line up with TRBD2. CDR3 length: 17 amino acids. CDR1 and CDR2 from the germline V gene are SGHTA and FQGNSA. The trim removed 4 bases at V and 0 bases at J, leaving 8 bases unmatched.

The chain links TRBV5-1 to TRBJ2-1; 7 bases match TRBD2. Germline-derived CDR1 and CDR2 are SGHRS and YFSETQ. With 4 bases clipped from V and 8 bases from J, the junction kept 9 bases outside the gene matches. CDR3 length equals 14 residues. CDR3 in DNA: TGCGCCAGCAGCGTTGGTGGGCGGGAGCATGAGCAGTTCTTC. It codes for CASSVGGREHEQFF.